The rows below give T cell receptor beta chains drawn from one sample of a study of technical replicates of blood from a handful of donors. Repertoires were generated with immunoSEQ multiplex PCR, while TCRdb's copy carries only in-frame clones and drops some. The table includes 60,000 to 90,000 clones, roughly 93% detected once. The sample was T cells isolated from PBMCs. Receptor source: a human donor in good health. The CDR3 runs from the conserved cysteine through the conserved F or W. D genes are given only for firm matches. Expanded clones are given a class, and other clones once, few, many or no size at all.

TGTGCCAGCAGCACCCAGGGGAGGGTCACGACTGAGCAGTTCTTC,CASSTQGRVTTEQFF,-,-,TRBV28,TRBJ2-1
TGTGCCAGCAGTTTTACAGTTAACTATGGCTACACCTTC,CASSFTVNYGYTF,-,-,TRBV6-5,TRBJ1-2
TGTGCCAGCAGTCCTAGCGGGAGTCCTGGTGATACGCAGTATTTT,CASSPSGSPGDTQYF,-,TRBD2,TRBV7-3,TRBJ2-3
TGTGCCAGCAGCATAGAACAGGGGCGGAGTGCTTTCTTT,CASSIEQGRSAFF,once,TRBD1,TRBV7-3,TRBJ1-1
TGTGCCAGCAGTTACGCCCCCGCAGGGTACTATGGCTACACCTTC,CASSYAPAGYYGYTF,-,-,TRBV6-5,TRBJ1-2
TGTGCCAGCAGCTTGGCGAGATTAGAAAACATTCAGTACTTC,CASSLARLENIQYF,-,-,TRBV5-8,TRBJ2-4
TGTGCCAGCAGCTCGGACACCCATAATGAAAAACTGTTTTTT,CASSSDTHNEKLFF,-,-,TRBV5-4,TRBJ1-4
TGTGCCAGCAGCTTTAGTCATCAAAACACTGAAGCTTTCTTT,CASSFSHQNTEAFF,-,-,TRBV7-2,TRBJ1-1
TGTGCCTGGAGTGGGCAGGTCGCTAACTATGGCTACACCTTC,CAWSGQVANYGYTF,-,-,TRBV30,TRBJ1-2
TGTGCCAGCTCACCAGAAACATCCAGGCGGGGGAATGAAAAACTGTTTTTT,CASSPETSRRGNEKLFF,-,-,TRBV18,TRBJ1-4
TGTGCCAGCAGTTTAGCGAGGGCAGGTCAGCCCCAGCATTTT,CASSLARAGQPQHF,few,-,TRBV27,TRBJ1-5
TGTGCCAGCAGTTACACTAGCGGGTACAATGAGCAGTTCTTC,CASSYTSGYNEQFF,-,TRBD2,TRBV6-5,TRBJ2-1
TGTGCCAGCAGTGTCCCTTTGAACACTGAAGCTTTCTTT,CASSVPLNTEAFF,once,-,TRBV6-1,TRBJ1-1
TGTGCCAGCAGTTTATCAATTCAGGGGGTGATTACTCCTTATGGCTACACCTTC,CASSLSIQGVITPYGYTF,-,TRBD1,TRBV27,TRBJ1-2
TGTGCCATCAGTGAGTCGATGGCAGGGGCAAATGAAAAACTGTTTTTT,CAISESMAGANEKLFF,-,-,TRBV10-3,TRBJ1-4
TGCGCCAGCAGCTTGGATCAGGGCCTATATGGCTACACCTTC,CASSLDQGLYGYTF,-,-,TRBV5-1,TRBJ1-2
TGTGCCAGCAGCTTAGTCCCCCCACAGGGGCGGACTGAAGCTTTCTTT,CASSLVPPQGRTEAFF,-,TRBD1,TRBV11-3,TRBJ1-1
TGCGCCAGCAGCTCGACAGGAAACTATGGCTACACCTTC,CASSSTGNYGYTF,once,-,TRBV5-1,TRBJ1-2
TGTGCCAGCAGTTTATCCCTAGTAGGTCAGCCCCAGCATTTT,CASSLSLVGQPQHF,-,-,TRBV27,TRBJ1-5
TGTGCCAGCACTTTACAAAATGAGCAGTTCTTC,CASTLQNEQFF,-,-,TRBV6-5,TRBJ2-1
TGTGCCAGCAGTTCCAGGGTCTGCGAGCAGTACTTC,CASSSRVCEQYF,-,-,TRBV27,TRBJ2-7
TGCGCCAGCAGCCAGGAGCGGGAGCGCCACAATGAGCAGTTCTTC,CASSQERERHNEQFF,-,TRBD2,TRBV4-3,TRBJ2-1
TGTGCTAGCAGCTCCCCCGTTAATTACAGGTTCTACGAGCAGTACTTC,CASSSPVNYRFYEQYF,-,-,TRBV7-7,TRBJ2-7
TGCAGTGCTTTAAGGGGGCATGAGTACTTC,CSALRGHEYF,-,TRBD1,TRBV20-1,TRBJ2-7
TGTGCCAGCAGCCACCCCTTTAGGACAGGGACTGGAAACACCATATATTTT,CASSHPFRTGTGNTIYF,-,TRBD1,TRBV11-2,TRBJ1-3
TGTGCCAGCACACCATCCCAGGGGGCATATGGCTACACCTTC,CASTPSQGAYGYTF,once,TRBD1,TRBV28,TRBJ1-2
TGTGCCTGGAGTGCCGGGGTGTTGGTGAACACTGAAGCTTTCTTT,CAWSAGVLVNTEAFF,-,-,TRBV30,TRBJ1-1
TGTGCCAGCAGTGAATCTAGCGGGAGAGCAGATACGCAGTATTTT,CASSESSGRADTQYF,once,TRBD2,TRBV2,TRBJ2-3
TGTGCCAGCAGCCGGACTAGCGGGTATCCAGATACGCAGTATTTT,CASSRTSGYPDTQYF,once,TRBD2,TRBV2,TRBJ2-3
TGTGCCAGCAGTGTTTCTGGGACAGCTAACTACGAGCAGTACTTC,CASSVSGTANYEQYF,-,TRBD1,TRBV6-1,TRBJ2-7
TGCAGCGTTGACCCACGGTATGGCTACACCTTC,CSVDPRYGYTF,-,-,TRBV29-1,TRBJ1-2
TGTGCCAGTAGTACTGGGGGCCAGGGATTCTCCTACGAGCAGTACTTC,CASSTGGQGFSYEQYF,-,-,TRBV19,TRBJ2-7
TGCGCCAGCAGCTCATTGACCGGGACAGGAGCAGAAAACACCATATATTTT,CASSSLTGTGAENTIYF,-,TRBD1,TRBV5-1,TRBJ1-3
TGCGCCAGCAGCTTGGGGATAGCTGCAACTAATGAAAAACTGTTTTTT,CASSLGIAATNEKLFF,-,-,TRBV5-1,TRBJ1-4
TGCAGCGTCGTTAAGACAGGGGACATTCAGTACTTC,CSVVKTGDIQYF,-,TRBD1,TRBV29-1,TRBJ2-4
TGTGCCAGCAGTTACTCTTGGACTAGCCACCACGAGCAGTACTTC,CASSYSWTSHHEQYF,-,TRBD2,TRBV6-5,TRBJ2-7
TGCGCCAGCAGCCGCCTGACTAGCGGGACTGGCGGGGAGCTGTTTTTT,CASSRLTSGTGGELFF,once,TRBD2,TRBV4-1,TRBJ2-2
TGTGCCAGCAGCGCGGACAGAACTATGAACACTGAAGCTTTCTTT,CASSADRTMNTEAFF,-,-,TRBV5-4,TRBJ1-1
TGTGCCACCAGCAGAGATTTTACAGGGATACAGCCCCAGCATTTT,CATSRDFTGIQPQHF,-,-,TRBV15,TRBJ1-5
TGTGCCAGCAGTCGGGTTAAAGAGCCCCAGCATTTT,CASSRVKEPQHF,-,-,TRBV6-1,TRBJ1-5
TGTGCCAGCAGCTTTGGGACTAGCGGGGATTACAATGAGCAGTTCTTC,CASSFGTSGDYNEQFF,-,TRBD2,TRBV7-3,TRBJ2-1
TGCGCCAGCAGCCGCCTGTTAGCGGGAAGGACCTACGAGCAGTACTTC,CASSRLLAGRTYEQYF,-,TRBD2,TRBV4-1,TRBJ2-7
TGCAGCGTTGAAGAACATTGGCAGACAGGCGACTATGGCTACACCTTC,CSVEEHWQTGDYGYTF,-,-,TRBV29-1,TRBJ1-2
TGTGCCAGCAGTGAAGCAAGAGGATCTGGAAACACCATATATTTT,CASSEARGSGNTIYF,-,-,TRBV6-1,TRBJ1-3
TGTGCCAGCAGTCCAACCGGGACAAGTTACTACGAGCAGTACTTC,CASSPTGTSYYEQYF,-,-,TRBV27,TRBJ2-7
TGTGCCAGCAGCTTTGAAGCTTACACAGATACGCAGTATTTT,CASSFEAYTDTQYF,-,-,TRBV11-3,TRBJ2-3